This is a list of T cell receptor beta chains from one sample in a study of blood T cell repertoires in COVID-19. Produced via immunoSEQ multiplex PCR; TCRdb's table is partial and in-frame only. This sample has 150,000 to 200,000 clones, with about 90% found just once. Sequenced: peripheral blood. All receptors derive from a woman aged 60-70 years with COVID-19, enrolled during active disease. The CDR3 runs from the conserved cysteine through the conserved F or W. Each record gives: D gene, J gene, V gene, clone size, CDR3 protein, CDR3 DNA. A D gene is named only where the DNA matches it firmly. Clone size is stated in some rows and not others, as once, few, many or a class when expanded.

d_gene: TRBD2; j_gene: TRBJ2-1; v_gene: TRBV27; abundance: NA; CDR3aa: CASSLLAGGTYNEQFF; CDR3nt: TGTGCCAGCAGTCTATTAGCGGGAGGAACCTACAATGAGCAGTTCTTC
d_gene: NA; j_gene: TRBJ1-1; v_gene: TRBV21-1; abundance: NA; CDR3aa: CASSKEARTGETMDTEAFF; CDR3nt: TGTGCCAGCAGCAAAGAGGCCCGGACAGGGGAGACTATGGACACTGAAGCTTTCTTT
d_gene: NA; j_gene: TRBJ2-7; v_gene: TRBV24-1; abundance: NA; CDR3aa: CATSPGSVNEQYF; CDR3nt: TGTGCCACCAGTCCGGGGTCCGTCAACGAGCAGTACTTC
d_gene: NA; j_gene: TRBJ1-5; v_gene: TRBV6-4; abundance: many; CDR3aa: CASSEAAGQPQHF; CDR3nt: TGTGCCAGCAGTGAGGCGGCTGGACAGCCCCAGCATTTT
d_gene: TRBD2; j_gene: TRBJ2-5; v_gene: TRBV11-2; abundance: NA; CDR3aa: CASSLISGGTGQETQYF; CDR3nt: TGTGCCAGCAGCTTAATATCGGGAGGAACGGGCCAAGAGACCCAGTACTTC
d_gene: NA; j_gene: TRBJ2-2; v_gene: TRBV10-3; abundance: NA; CDR3aa: CAISGQDTGELFF; CDR3nt: TGTGCCATCAGTGGACAGGACACCGGGGAGCTGTTTTTT
d_gene: NA; j_gene: TRBJ2-7; v_gene: TRBV11-3; abundance: NA; CDR3aa: CASSSSTQRYEQYF; CDR3nt: TGTGCCAGCAGCTCCTCGACACAGCGGTACGAGCAGTACTTC
d_gene: NA; j_gene: TRBJ1-1; v_gene: TRBV7-2; abundance: NA; CDR3aa: CASSISQGNTEAFF; CDR3nt: TGTGCCAGCAGCATATCGCAGGGAAACACTGAAGCTTTCTTT
d_gene: NA; j_gene: TRBJ1-1; v_gene: TRBV19; abundance: NA; CDR3aa: CASSIAAGGGEAFF; CDR3nt: TGTGCCAGTAGTATAGCCGCGGGGGGCGGTGAAGCTTTCTTT
d_gene: TRBD2; j_gene: TRBJ2-1; v_gene: TRBV10-1; abundance: NA; CDR3aa: CASTTSGRFHEQFF; CDR3nt: TGCGCCAGCACGACAAGCGGGAGGTTCCATGAGCAGTTCTTC
d_gene: TRBD1; j_gene: TRBJ1-5; v_gene: TRBV19; abundance: NA; CDR3aa: CASKGTGGKPQHF; CDR3nt: TGTGCCAGTAAGGGGACAGGGGGCAAGCCCCAGCATTTT
d_gene: TRBD2; j_gene: TRBJ2-1; v_gene: TRBV19; abundance: NA; CDR3aa: CASSLSPSGRARGEQFF; CDR3nt: TGTGCCAGTAGTCTGAGCCCTAGCGGGAGGGCTAGGGGTGAGCAGTTCTTC
d_gene: NA; j_gene: TRBJ2-3; v_gene: TRBV6-2/TRBV6-3; abundance: once; CDR3aa: CASSWADTDTQYF; CDR3nt: TGTGCCAGCAGTTGGGCAGACACAGATACGCAGTATTTT
d_gene: NA; j_gene: TRBJ2-1; v_gene: TRBV9; abundance: NA; CDR3aa: CASSVAAWSSYNEQFF; CDR3nt: TGTGCCAGCAGCGTAGCGGCGTGGAGCTCCTACAATGAGCAGTTCTTC
d_gene: NA; j_gene: TRBJ2-7; v_gene: TRBV7-6; abundance: NA; CDR3aa: CASSSGNWDYEQYF; CDR3nt: TGTGCCAGCAGCTCAGGGAATTGGGACTACGAGCAGTACTTC
d_gene: NA; j_gene: TRBJ1-4; v_gene: TRBV7-2; abundance: NA; CDR3aa: CASSPRRGGATNEKLFF; CDR3nt: TGTGCCAGCAGCCCGCGGCGGGGGGGCGCAACTAATGAAAAACTGTTTTTT
d_gene: NA; j_gene: TRBJ1-5; v_gene: TRBV30; abundance: NA; CDR3aa: CAWSVRSGPNQPQHF; CDR3nt: TGTGCCTGGAGTGTACGGTCAGGGCCCAATCAGCCCCAGCATTTT
d_gene: TRBD1; j_gene: TRBJ1-6; v_gene: TRBV18; abundance: NA; CDR3aa: CASSPDRGNSPLHF; CDR3nt: TGTGCCAGCTCACCTGACAGGGGCAATTCACCCCTCCACTTT
d_gene: NA; j_gene: TRBJ2-2; v_gene: TRBV23-1; abundance: NA; CDR3aa: CASSHGQKMAGELFF; CDR3nt: TGCGCCAGCAGTCATGGTCAGAAAATGGCCGGGGAGCTGTTTTTT
d_gene: TRBD2; j_gene: TRBJ2-7; v_gene: TRBV7-6; abundance: NA; CDR3aa: CASSSLAGVGSYEQYF; CDR3nt: TGTGCCAGCAGCTCTTTAGCGGGAGTAGGTTCCTACGAGCAGTACTTC
d_gene: NA; j_gene: TRBJ2-7; v_gene: TRBV5-1; abundance: NA; CDR3aa: CASSLADGGAYEQYF; CDR3nt: TGCGCCAGCAGCTTGGCCGACGGGGGAGCCTACGAGCAGTACTTC
d_gene: NA; j_gene: TRBJ2-2; v_gene: TRBV7-9; abundance: NA; CDR3aa: CASSFIRGTGELFF; CDR3nt: TGTGCCAGCAGCTTCATCAGGGGTACCGGGGAGCTGTTTTTT
d_gene: NA; j_gene: TRBJ1-6; v_gene: TRBV11-2; abundance: NA; CDR3aa: CASSFDPRGNSPLHF; CDR3nt: TGTGCCAGCAGCTTCGACCCCCGGGGGAATTCACCCCTCCACTTT
d_gene: TRBD1; j_gene: TRBJ1-2; v_gene: TRBV11-2; abundance: NA; CDR3aa: CASSLESRGRVSYGYTF; CDR3nt: TGTGCCAGCAGCTTAGAGAGCAGGGGGCGGGTCTCCTATGGCTACACCTTC
d_gene: NA; j_gene: TRBJ1-5; v_gene: TRBV5-6; abundance: NA; CDR3aa: CASSLSLSDQPQHF; CDR3nt: TGTGCCAGCAGCTTGTCTTTGAGTGATCAGCCCCAGCATTTT
d_gene: NA; j_gene: TRBJ2-1; v_gene: TRBV21-1; abundance: NA; CDR3aa: CASSLVGDYTSYNEQFF; CDR3nt: TGTGCCAGCAGCCTTGTGGGGGACTACACCTCCTACAATGAGCAGTTCTTC
d_gene: TRBD1; j_gene: TRBJ1-1; v_gene: TRBV4-3; abundance: NA; CDR3aa: CASSQLTGLNTEAFF; CDR3nt: TGCGCCAGCAGCCAATTGACAGGGCTGAACACTGAAGCTTTCTTT
d_gene: TRBD2; j_gene: TRBJ2-7; v_gene: TRBV6-5; abundance: NA; CDR3aa: CASRRTSGSYEQYF; CDR3nt: TGTGCCAGCAGACGGACTAGCGGATCCTACGAGCAGTACTTC
d_gene: NA; j_gene: TRBJ2-7; v_gene: TRBV4-2; abundance: NA; CDR3aa: CASSQDLVGQLYEQYF; CDR3nt: TGTGCCAGCAGCCAAGATTTAGTTGGACAGCTCTACGAGCAGTACTTC
d_gene: TRBD1; j_gene: TRBJ2-2; v_gene: TRBV6-5; abundance: NA; CDR3aa: CASSSPGQSNTGELFF; CDR3nt: TGTGCCAGCAGTTCACCGGGACAGTCGAACACCGGGGAGCTGTTTTTT
d_gene: TRBD1; j_gene: TRBJ1-5; v_gene: TRBV28; abundance: NA; CDR3aa: CASRSGQGAYQPQHF; CDR3nt: TGTGCCAGCAGGTCCGGACAGGGGGCGTATCAGCCCCAGCATTTT
d_gene: TRBD2; j_gene: TRBJ2-1; v_gene: TRBV7-2; abundance: NA; CDR3aa: CASSKRGVAGGNEQFF; CDR3nt: TGTGCCAGCAGCAAAAGGGGGGTAGCGGGAGGAAATGAGCAGTTCTTC
d_gene: NA; j_gene: TRBJ1-2; v_gene: TRBV19; abundance: NA; CDR3aa: CASSQNWEIWYGYTF; CDR3nt: TGTGCCAGTAGCCAGAATTGGGAGATTTGGTATGGCTACACCTTC
d_gene: NA; j_gene: TRBJ1-3; v_gene: TRBV7-8; abundance: NA; CDR3aa: CASSSRAVGNTIYF; CDR3nt: TGTGCCAGCAGCTCCAGGGCAGTTGGAAACACCATATATTTT
d_gene: TRBD1; j_gene: TRBJ1-2; v_gene: TRBV24-1; abundance: NA; CDR3aa: CATSDDGQDYGYTF; CDR3nt: TGTGCCACCAGTGACGACGGACAGGACTATGGCTACACCTTC
d_gene: NA; j_gene: TRBJ1-2; v_gene: TRBV19; abundance: NA; CDR3aa: CASSIGGAGNYGYTF; CDR3nt: TGTGCCAGTAGTATTGGAGGGGCAGGAAACTATGGCTACACCTTC
d_gene: NA; j_gene: TRBJ1-6; v_gene: TRBV14; abundance: few; CDR3aa: CASSQLQNSPLHF; CDR3nt: TGTGCCAGCAGCCAGCTACAGAATTCACCCCTCCACTTT
d_gene: NA; j_gene: TRBJ2-1; v_gene: TRBV24-1; abundance: NA; CDR3aa: CATSDLPGNEQFF; CDR3nt: TGTGCCACCAGTGATTTGCCCGGGAATGAGCAGTTCTTC
d_gene: NA; j_gene: TRBJ2-5; v_gene: TRBV6-2/TRBV6-3; abundance: once; CDR3aa: CASSLSPETQYF; CDR3nt: TGTGCCAGCAGTCTGAGTCCCGAGACCCAGTACTTC
d_gene: TRBD1; j_gene: TRBJ1-4; v_gene: TRBV30; abundance: NA; CDR3aa: CAWRGGQSGEKLFF; CDR3nt: TGTGCCTGGAGGGGGGGACAGTCGGGTGAAAAACTGTTTTTT
d_gene: NA; j_gene: TRBJ1-1; v_gene: TRBV19; abundance: NA; CDR3aa: CASIAMNTEAFF; CDR3nt: TGTGCCAGTATCGCGATGAACACTGAAGCTTTCTTT
d_gene: NA; j_gene: TRBJ2-7; v_gene: TRBV6-2/TRBV6-3; abundance: NA; CDR3aa: CASSYASGRTAYEQYF; CDR3nt: TGTGCCAGCAGTTACGCCTCTGGGCGGACAGCCTACGAGCAGTACTTC
d_gene: TRBD1; j_gene: TRBJ2-5; v_gene: TRBV11-2; abundance: once; CDR3aa: CASSSTGGQETQYF; CDR3nt: TGTGCCAGCAGCTCGACAGGGGGACAAGAGACCCAGTACTTC
d_gene: NA; j_gene: TRBJ1-5; v_gene: TRBV7-2; abundance: NA; CDR3aa: CASSPVLQTGSQHF; CDR3nt: TGTGCCAGCAGCCCAGTACTTCAAACCGGGTCCCAGCATTTT
d_gene: TRBD2; j_gene: TRBJ2-2; v_gene: TRBV6-4; abundance: few; CDR3aa: CASSPAGETGELFF; CDR3nt: TGTGCCAGTTCCCCGGCGGGAGAAACCGGGGAGCTGTTTTTT
d_gene: TRBD1; j_gene: TRBJ1-1; v_gene: TRBV5-1; abundance: NA; CDR3aa: CASSLRPGQGFGGTEAFF; CDR3nt: TGCGCCAGCAGCCTACGCCCGGGACAGGGGTTTGGGGGGACTGAAGCTTTCTTT
d_gene: NA; j_gene: TRBJ1-4; v_gene: TRBV6-5; abundance: NA; CDR3aa: CASSYSTGYGEKLFF; CDR3nt: TGTGCCAGCAGTTACTCGACAGGTTATGGGGAAAAACTGTTTTTT
d_gene: TRBD1; j_gene: TRBJ1-5; v_gene: TRBV19; abundance: NA; CDR3aa: CASSLQDRGVYSNQPQHF; CDR3nt: TGTGCCAGTAGTTTGCAGGACAGGGGAGTCTATAGCAATCAGCCCCAGCATTTT
d_gene: NA; j_gene: TRBJ1-3; v_gene: TRBV30; abundance: NA; CDR3aa: CAWSRERPGNTIYF; CDR3nt: TGTGCCTGGAGTCGGGAGAGACCTGGAAACACCATATATTTT
d_gene: NA; j_gene: TRBJ2-7; v_gene: TRBV4-1; abundance: NA; CDR3aa: CASSQGPDSSYEQYF; CDR3nt: TGCGCCAGCAGCCAAGGACCGGACAGTTCCTACGAGCAGTACTTC